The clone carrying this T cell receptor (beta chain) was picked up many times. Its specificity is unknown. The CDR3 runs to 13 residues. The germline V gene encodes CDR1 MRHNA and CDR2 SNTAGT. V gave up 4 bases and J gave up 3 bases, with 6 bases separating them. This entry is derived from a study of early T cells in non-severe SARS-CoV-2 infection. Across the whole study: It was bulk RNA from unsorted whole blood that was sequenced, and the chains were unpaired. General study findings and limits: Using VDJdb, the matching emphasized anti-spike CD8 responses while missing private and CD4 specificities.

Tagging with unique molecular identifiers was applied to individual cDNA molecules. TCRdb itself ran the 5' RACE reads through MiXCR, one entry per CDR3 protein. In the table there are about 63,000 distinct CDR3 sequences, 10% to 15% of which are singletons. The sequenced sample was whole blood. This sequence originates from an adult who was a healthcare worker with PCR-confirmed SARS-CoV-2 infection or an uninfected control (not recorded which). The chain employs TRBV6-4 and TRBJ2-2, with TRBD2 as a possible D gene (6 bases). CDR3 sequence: CASSAGDTGELFF. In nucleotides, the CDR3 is TGTGCCAGCAGTGCGGGGGACACCGGGGAGCTGTTTTTT.